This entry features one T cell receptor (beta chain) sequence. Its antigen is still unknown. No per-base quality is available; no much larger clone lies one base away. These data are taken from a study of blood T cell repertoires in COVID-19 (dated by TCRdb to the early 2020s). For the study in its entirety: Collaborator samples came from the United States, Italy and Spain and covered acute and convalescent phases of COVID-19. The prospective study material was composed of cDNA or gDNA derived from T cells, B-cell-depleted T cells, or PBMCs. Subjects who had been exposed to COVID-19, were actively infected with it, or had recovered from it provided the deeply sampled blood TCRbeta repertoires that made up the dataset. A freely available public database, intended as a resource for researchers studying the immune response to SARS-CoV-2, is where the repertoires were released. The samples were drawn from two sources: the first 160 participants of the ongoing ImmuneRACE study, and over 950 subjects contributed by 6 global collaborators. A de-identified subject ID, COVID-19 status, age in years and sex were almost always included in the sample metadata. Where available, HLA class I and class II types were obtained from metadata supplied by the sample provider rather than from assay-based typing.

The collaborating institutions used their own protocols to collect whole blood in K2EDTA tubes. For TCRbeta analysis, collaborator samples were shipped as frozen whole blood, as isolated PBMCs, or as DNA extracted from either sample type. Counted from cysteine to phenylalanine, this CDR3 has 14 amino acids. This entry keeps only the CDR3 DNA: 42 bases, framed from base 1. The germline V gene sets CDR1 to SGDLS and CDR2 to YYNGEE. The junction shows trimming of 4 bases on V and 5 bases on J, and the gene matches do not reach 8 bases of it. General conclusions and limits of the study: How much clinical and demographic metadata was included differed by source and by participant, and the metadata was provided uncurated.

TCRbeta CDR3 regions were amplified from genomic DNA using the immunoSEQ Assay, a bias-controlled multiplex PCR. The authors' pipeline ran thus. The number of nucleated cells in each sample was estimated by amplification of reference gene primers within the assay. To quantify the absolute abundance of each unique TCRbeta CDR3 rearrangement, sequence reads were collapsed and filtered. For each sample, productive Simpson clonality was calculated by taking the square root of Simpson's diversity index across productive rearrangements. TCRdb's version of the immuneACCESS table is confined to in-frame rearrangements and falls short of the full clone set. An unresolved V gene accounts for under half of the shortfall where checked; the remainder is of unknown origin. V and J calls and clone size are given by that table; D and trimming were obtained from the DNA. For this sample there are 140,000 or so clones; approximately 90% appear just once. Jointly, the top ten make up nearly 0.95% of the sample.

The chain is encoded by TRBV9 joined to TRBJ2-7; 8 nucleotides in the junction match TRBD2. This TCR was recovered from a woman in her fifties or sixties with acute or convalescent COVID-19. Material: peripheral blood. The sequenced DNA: TGTGCCAGCAGCTTGGGGACTAGTCTCCACGAGCAGTACTTC. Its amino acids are CASSLGTSLHEQYF.